Each of the 11 T cell receptor beta chains below was sequenced from the same sample in a study of CD8+CD57+ T cells in acquired aplastic anemia. Both TCR beta VDJ combination and CDR3 sequence profiling were carried out. Genomic DNA was the template for this profiling. One entry per CDR3 protein results from TCRdb running MiXCR on the reads. The sample consists of tens of thousands of distinct CDR3 sequences, roughly 50% of them appearing once. The sequenced sample was sorted CD4+, CD8+, or CD8+CD57+ T cells (not recorded which) from PBMCs. These receptors were collected from a human donor in good health, serving as a control.

The rearrangement uses TRBV7-9 and TRBJ2-5; no firm D call. V was clipped by 3 bases and J by 3 bases, with 8 bases between them. CDR1 is SEHNR, CDR2 FQNEAQ, per germline (reference sequence). The CDR3 length is 13 residues. The CDR3 nucleotides are TGTGCCAGCAGCTTGCGCGAGAAAGAGACCCAGTACTTC. Translating it yields CASSLREKETQYF.

The chain is built from TRBV20-1 and TRBJ1-2, with 7 bases matching TRBD1. With 5 bases clipped from V and 8 bases from J, the junction kept 17 bases outside the gene matches. From germline, CDR1 is DFQATT and CDR2 SNEGSKA (reference sequence). CDR3 size: 15 residues. The DNA for the CDR3 is TGCAGTGCTCTTACGGACAGGACCTTAACGCCGGGCTACACCTTC. It codes for CSALTDRTLTPGYTF.

V is TRBV24-1 and J is TRBJ2-7; D ambiguous. CDR1 and CDR2 (germline): KGHDR, SFDVKD. The CDR3 runs to 13 residues. Trimming cost V 10 bases and J 1 base, with 13 bases left between them. CDR3 amino acids: CATLCPASYEQYF. CDR3 DNA: TGTGCCACGCTTTGCCCGGCTTCCTACGAGCAGTACTTC.

By its share, this clonotype is medium-sized. The chain carries TRBV25-1 and TRBJ2-3; 8 bases fit TRBD1. With V trimmed by 3 bases and J by 3 bases, 5 bases remained unmatched. This CDR3 is 15 amino acids long. Per the germline V gene, CDR1 is MGHDK and CDR2 is SYGVNS. The CDR3 DNA reads TGTGCCAGCAGTGATTGGACAGGGTTGACAGATACGCAGTATTTT. This codes for CASSDWTGLTDTQYF.

The rearrangement joins TRBV19 to TRBJ2-7, with D tentatively TRBD1 (6 bases). The CDR3 covers 14 residues. Looked up from germline, CDR1 is LNHDA and CDR2 is SQIVND (reference sequence). V was shortened by 4 bases and J by 3 bases, with 13 bases between the two germline ends. The CDR3 nucleotides are TGTGCCAGTAGTAAACAGGGATCTTTCTACGAGCAGTACTTC. Translating it yields CASSKQGSFYEQYF.

This clonotype was picked up many times. The rearrangement links TRBV9 to TRBJ1-2; D remains ambiguous. The length of the CDR3 is 13 residues. Germline V gives CDR1 SGDLS, CDR2 YYNGEE. Trimming stripped 3 bases from V and 5 bases from J, with 11 bases between. The CDR3 sequence: CASSAEGKYGYTF. CDR3 bases: TGTGCCAGCAGCGCCGAGGGCAAGTATGGCTACACCTTC.

This clonotype was counted only a few times. The V call is TRBV19, the J call TRBJ2-3; a possible D gene is TRBD2 (5 bases). The V gene lost 5 bases and the J gene lost 4 bases, with 13 bases spanning the gap. The germline CDR1 and CDR2 sequences are LNHDA and SQIVND (reference sequence). CDR3 length equals 14 residues. The CDR3 here is CASSFGLPPDTQYF. The CDR3 DNA reads as TGTGCCAGTAGTTTCGGACTTCCCCCAGATACGCAGTATTTT.

Points on this clonotype: One end of the junction is discordant with germline, which a read error may explain. The rearrangement links TRBV6-1 to TRBJ1-4; D is unclear. The germline V gene has CDR1 MNHNS and CDR2 SASEGT. The CDR3 consists of 14 residues. The chain's CDR3 is CASRGGSGYERLFF. CDR3 bases: TGTGCCAGCAGGGGCGGCAGTGGGTACGAAAGACTGTTTTTT.

V usage is TRBV10-3 and J usage is TRBJ2-2; D is undetermined. The CDR3 is 14 residues long. Deletions cut 5 bases from V and 0 bases from J, with 7 bases between. Germline V gene sequence: CDR1 ENHRY, CDR2 SYGVKD. DNA for the CDR3: TGTGCCATCAGTCGCGCAGCGAACACCGGGGAGCTGTTTTTT. The encoded protein is CAISRAANTGELFF.

This clonotype was recorded many times. The chain has TRBV20-1 and TRBJ1-1; D gene uncertain. The CDR3 runs 12 residues. V lost 6 bases, J lost 2 bases, and 10 bases lay in between. Germline V gene lookup returns CDR1 DFQATT and CDR2 SNEGSKA (reference sequence). In DNA form, the CDR3 reads TGCAGTGCCCCCCGGGGAAACACTGAAGCTTTCTTT. As protein: CSAPRGNTEAFF.

The table lists this clonotype with many counts. The chain recombines TRBV10-3 with TRBJ2-2; the D gene is possibly TRBD1 (6 bases). The CDR3 loop spans 18 amino acids. The germline V gene has CDR1 ENHRY and CDR2 SYGVKD. V was pared by 3 bases and J by 4 bases, with 21 bases between. The chain's CDR3 is CAISEIVKGQGTTGELFF. CDR3 in DNA: TGTGCCATCAGTGAAATCGTAAAGGGCCAGGGGACCACCGGGGAGCTGTTTTTT.